The 27 T cell receptor beta chains given below trace back to one sample, sequenced in a study of shared clonotypes between healthy human individuals. This table comes from immunoSEQ multiplex PCR, and its TCRdb copy is limited to in-frame clones, with some not included. The sample consists of about 2.1 million clones, 80% to 95% of them appearing once. Naive CD8 cells lacked CD45RO, underwent positive selection for CCR7 and left out terminally differentiated effector memory CD45RA+ cells. Sequencing was done on a sample of naive CD8+ T cells from PBMCs. These receptors were taken from a man younger than 35 in good health. Some clones in this sample may be carry-over from other donors' samples.

The V gene is TRBV10-1, the J gene TRBJ1-1; D not certain. Germline loops: CDR1 WNHNN, CDR2 SYGVQD (reference sequence). The V and J ends lost 6 bases and 2 bases respectively, with 10 bases between them. The CDR3 contains 13 residues. CDR3 loop: CASRRFPNTEAFF. Written as DNA, the CDR3 is TGCGCCAGCAGGAGATTCCCAAACACTGAAGCTTTCTTT.

The genes are TRBV4-3 and TRBJ2-7; TRBD2 might be the D (6 bases). Germline assignment: CDR1 LGHNA and CDR2 YSLEER. Trimming pared 0 bases from V and 4 bases from J, leaving 10 bases between. The CDR3 contains 14 residues. The CDR3 reads CASSQDWRGYEQYF. CDR3 nucleotides: TGCGCCAGCAGCCAAGATTGGCGGGGTTACGAGCAGTACTTC.

This clone was detected ten times or more. The chain has TRBV7-9 and TRBJ1-5; tentative D call: TRBD1 (5 bases). CDR3 size: 14 residues. V dropped 5 bases and J dropped 3 bases, with 11 bases sitting between them. CDR1 and CDR2 from the germline V gene are SEHNR and FQNEAQ (reference sequence). The CDR3 region is CASSRDGFNQPQHF. As DNA, the CDR3 is TGTGCCAGCAGCCGGGACGGATTCAATCAGCCCCAGCATTTT.

J is TRBJ2-3 and V is TRBV18, with 8 bases aligning to TRBD2. Germline CDR1 and CDR2: KGHSH and LQKENI. The CDR3 contains 17 residues. Trimming cost V 3 bases and J 4 bases; bases outside gene matches: 12. CDR3 nucleotide sequence: TGTGCCAGCTCACCCTCATCAGGACTAGCTTCGCCAGATACGCAGTATTTT. Its translation is CASSPSSGLASPDTQYF.

The CDR3: CASSNLGQADNEQFF. The CDR3 DNA is TGTGCCAGCTCTAACTTAGGACAGGCGGACAATGAGCAGTTCTTC. The chain employs TRBV7-3 and TRBJ2-1, with 7 bases lining up with TRBD1. Germline-derived CDR1 and CDR2 are SGHTA and FQGTGA. The CDR3 runs to 15 residues. With V trimmed by 8 bases and J by 5 bases, 12 bases remained unmatched.

This chain links TRBV9 with TRBJ2-1; 11 bases line up with TRBD1. This CDR3 spans 16 amino acids. The V and J ends lost 3 bases and 7 bases, in that order; junction bases with no gene match: 9. CDR1 is SGDLS and CDR2 is YYNGEE in the germline V gene. CDR3 in amino acids: CASSAPRDRGSNEQFF. The CDR3 DNA is TGTGCCAGCAGCGCCCCCCGGGACAGGGGGTCAAATGAGCAGTTCTTC.

This sequence joins TRBV6-6 and TRBJ2-2; no clear D gene. Trimming cost V 2 bases and J 0 bases, with 7 bases left between them. CDR1 and CDR2 (germline): MNHNY, SVGAGI (reference sequence). The length of the CDR3 is 15 residues. The CDR3 region is CASSYDIANTGELFF. CDR3 nucleotides: TGTGCCAGCAGTTACGACATCGCGAACACCGGGGAGCTGTTTTTT.

The chain links TRBV14 to TRBJ2-7, with 7 nucleotides matching TRBD1. The CDR3 is 18 amino acids. The V gene end was trimmed by 2 bases and the J gene end by 0 bases; junction bases not matched to a gene: 13. Germline V lookup: CDR1 SGHDN, CDR2 FVKESK. The CDR3, as DNA: TGTGCCAGCAGCCAAAGATTGCACCGGACAGGCGACTCCTACGAGCAGTACTTC. Translation: CASSQRLHRTGDSYEQYF.

The CDR3 bases are TGTGCCAGCAGTCTACAGGGGGCAAATCAGCCCCAGCATTTT. Its protein product is CASSLQGANQPQHF. The V gene is TRBV28, the J gene TRBJ1-5; 9 positions match TRBD1. Germline loops: CDR1 MDHEN, CDR2 SYDVKM. V lost 5 bases and J lost 4; bases outside the gene matches: 3. There are 14 residues in the CDR3.

This sequence joins TRBV4-3 and TRBJ2-1; D remains unclear. Per germline, CDR1 LGHNA and CDR2 YSLEER. CDR3 length: 18 residues. Trimming removed 0 bases from V and 0 bases from J, with 15 bases in between. The DNA of the CDR3 is TGCGCCAGCAGCCAAGATCTGCCTGTGACGAGCTCCTACAATGAGCAGTTCTTC. It translates to CASSQDLPVTSSYNEQFF.

The rearrangement joins TRBV5-1 to TRBJ2-7; D might be TRBD1 (5 bases). The V and J ends lost 0 bases and 1 base respectively, with 11 bases between them. The CDR3 sequence is 15 residues long. CDR1 SGHRS and CDR2 YFSETQ come from the germline V gene. Written as DNA, the CDR3 is TGCGCCAGCAGCTTGGCCAGGGTAGGTTCCTACGAGCAGTACTTC. It is translated as CASSLARVGSYEQYF. Full variable domain (remainder filled in from reference TRBV5-1 and TRBJ2-7): KAGVTQTPRYLIKTRGQQVTLSCSPISGHRSVSWYQQTPGQGLQFLFEYFSETQRNKGNFPGRFSGRQFSNSRSEMNVSTLELGDSALYLCASSLARVGSYEQYFGPGTRLTVT.

This clone has only one observation. Sequence at one end of the junction differs from germline and may be a read error. The same CDR3 arises from other DNA sequences in this sample as well. This rearrangement joins TRBV27 to TRBJ1-1; perhaps TRBD1 as D (5 bases). Germline values: CDR1 MNHEY, CDR2 SMNVEV (reference sequence). This CDR3 region has 14 residues. CDR3 nucleotides: TGTGCCAGCACTTTAACGGGGGGGAACACTGAAGCTTTCTTT. Protein: CASTLTGGNTEAFF.

This chain links TRBV7-9 with TRBJ2-5; D is ambiguous. The J call may be faulty, since TRBJ2-7 better matches the DNA end. CDR3 length: 15 residues. Germline V CDR1 and CDR2: SEHNR, FQNEAQ (reference sequence). The CDR3 nucleotides are TGTGCCAGCAGCTCCCCGACAAAGCTTGGCCACGAGCAGTACTTC. It translates to CASSSPTKLGHEQYF.

The chain carries TRBV27 and TRBJ2-7; D not certain. This CDR3 is 15 amino acids long. Germline CDR1 is MNHEY and CDR2 is SMNVEV (reference sequence). The V end was cut by 4 bases, the J end by 2 bases, with 15 bases between. The CDR3 sequence: CASSSPSENTYEQYF. The CDR3, as DNA: TGTGCCAGCAGTTCCCCATCGGAAAACACCTACGAGCAGTACTTC.

V gene TRBV5-1 combines with J gene TRBJ1-2; D not resolved. The CDR3 length is 12 residues. Germline V gene lookup returns CDR1 SGHRS and CDR2 YFSETQ. The germline V and J ends were trimmed by 6 bases and 8 bases, with 14 bases remaining between them. The CDR3 coding sequence is TGCGCCAGCATACGTCCGGGTGGAGGCTACACCTTC. Translating gives CASIRPGGGYTF.

The V and J genes are TRBV7-2 and TRBJ2-7; D is unclear. This CDR3 comprises 15 residues. Between the trimmed V and J ends, which lost 4 bases and 2 bases, there was a span of 15 bases. Germline values: CDR1 SGHTA, CDR2 FQGNSA. As DNA, the CDR3 is TGTGCCAGCAGCTACAGCCGTACATCCCCCTACGAGCAGTACTTC. This sequence encodes CASSYSRTSPYEQYF.

The rearrangement links TRBV29-1 to TRBJ2-2; 7 nucleotides align to TRBD1. CDR3 length equals 12 residues. Germline V gives CDR1 SQVTM, CDR2 ANQGSEA. The junction had 2 bases not matched to a gene; V was cut back by 7 bases and J by 3 bases. CDR3: CSATGDTGELFF. DNA of the CDR3: TGCAGCGCCACAGGGGACACCGGGGAGCTGTTTTTT.

The CDR3 DNA reads TGTGCCGCGGGGACGCAGAACACCGGGGAGCTGTTTTTT. As protein: CAAGTQNTGELFF. The rearrangement joins TRBV28 to TRBJ2-2; tentative D call: TRBD2 (6 bases). V was clipped by 11 bases and J by 1 base, with 11 bases between them. The CDR3 runs 13 residues. The V gene's germline CDR1 is MDHEN and CDR2 SYDVKM.

The rearrangement joins TRBV10-3 to TRBJ2-7; D might be TRBD1 or TRBD2, each matching 6 bases. V shed 3 bases and J shed 2 bases, with 14 bases lying between them. The germline V gene has CDR1 ENHRY and CDR2 SYGVKD. The CDR3 sequence is 15 residues long. CDR3 coding DNA: TGTGCCATCAGTGATGAAGGGGGGATCCCCTACGAGCAGTACTTC. It encodes CAISDEGGIPYEQYF.

The rearrangement joins TRBV15 to TRBJ2-2, with a possible D match to TRBD2 (6 bases). The CDR3 spans 12 residues. CDR1 is LNHNV and CDR2 is YYDKDF in the germline V gene (reference sequence). V lost 9 bases and J 6 bases, leaving 11 bases between the germline ends. The chain's CDR3 is CATGRGSGELFF. CDR3 DNA: TGTGCCACGGGGCGGGGTTCCGGGGAGCTGTTTTTT.

This chain links TRBV11-2 with TRBJ2-1; 7 bases map to TRBD1. In germline, CDR1 is SGHAT, CDR2 FQNNGV. The CDR3 spans 15 residues. V shed 5 bases, J shed 7 bases, and the junction held 11 bases outside the gene matches. CDR3 in amino acids: CASSQVVEGANEQFF. CDR3 nucleotide sequence: TGTGCCAGCAGCCAAGTAGTAGAGGGGGCGAATGAGCAGTTCTTC. Together with reference TRBV11-2 and TRBJ2-1, the CDR3 gives the full variable domain: EAGVAQSPRYKIIEKRQSVAFWCNPISGHATLYWYQQILGQGPKLLIQFQNNGVVDDSQLPKDRFSAERLKGVDSTLKIQPAKLEDSAVYLCASSQVVEGANEQFFGPGTRLTVL.

The chain is built from TRBV5-8 and TRBJ2-3, with 7 bases lining up with TRBD2. V gave up 4 bases and J gave up 5 bases; unmatched junction bases: 13. Germline V gene sequence: CDR1 SGHTS, CDR2 YDEGEE. CDR3 size: 16 residues. The CDR3 region is CASSTTGREVEDTQYF. The DNA for the CDR3 is TGTGCCAGCAGCACCACGGGTCGGGAGGTTGAAGATACGCAGTATTTT.

This sequence joins TRBV27 and TRBJ2-3; a possible D gene is TRBD2 (6 bases). Germline CDR1 is MNHEY and CDR2 is SMNVEV (reference sequence). There are 16 residues in the CDR3. The V end was cut by 3 bases, the J end by 2 bases, with 15 bases between. CDR3 residues: CASSLSAGAFTDTQYF. CDR3 nucleotides: TGTGCCAGCAGTTTGTCAGCGGGCGCCTTCACAGATACGCAGTATTTT.

The chain carries TRBV30 and TRBJ2-1; 12 nucleotides align to TRBD2. Looked up from germline, CDR1 is GTSNPN and CDR2 is SVGIG (reference sequence). V trimming: 1 base; J trimming: 3 bases; junction bases outside the gene matches: 13. CDR3 length: 19 residues. CDR3 DNA: TGTGCCTGGAGTGGCCGACCTACCAAACTAGCGGGGGGCTACAATGAGCAGTTCTTC. This translates into CAWSGRPTKLAGGYNEQFF.

The gene calls are TRBV28 and TRBJ1-5; D is perhaps TRBD1 (5 bases). This CDR3 has 15 amino acids. The ends were cut back, 7 bases at V and 5 bases at J, with 18 bases in the middle. CDR1 MDHEN and CDR2 SYDVKM come from the germline V gene. CDR3 in amino acids: CASTWGRVGDQPQHF. As DNA, the CDR3 is TGTGCCAGCACTTGGGGGAGGGTGGGGGATCAGCCCCAGCATTTT.

The chain carries TRBV5-8 and TRBJ1-4; no definite D call. V was shortened by 0 bases and J by 3 bases, with 6 bases between the two germline ends. The CDR3 length is 14 residues. From germline, CDR1 is SGHTS and CDR2 YDEGEE. This chain's CDR3 is CASSLGFSNEKLFF. The CDR3 nucleotides read TGTGCCAGCAGCTTGGGTTTCTCTAATGAAAAACTGTTTTTT.

A word on this clone: Additional DNA sequences in this sample encode the identical CDR3. V and J are TRBV27 and TRBJ2-7; D might be TRBD2 (6 bases). CDR3 length equals 13 residues. The V gene lost 4 bases and the J gene lost 2 bases, with 9 bases spanning the gap. CDR1 is MNHEY, CDR2 SMNVEV, per germline (reference sequence). This CDR3 is CASSYGRTYEQYF. The CDR3 DNA follows: TGTGCCAGCAGTTACGGGAGAACCTACGAGCAGTACTTC.